This T cell receptor beta chain was sequenced for a study of shared T cell receptors in the human thymus. Germline CDR1 ENHRY, CDR2 SYGVKD. V lost 11 bases and J lost 6, with 20 bases in between. This CDR3 region has 13 residues. The protocol was immunoSEQ multiplex PCR, while the TCRdb copy is restricted to in-frame clones and leaves out a portion. The table has about 610,000 clones, around nine tenths seen once. These records were also assigned to another study, of human thymus T cells.

The source is a boy in the first two years of life with a congenital heart defect. The rearrangement uses TRBV10-3 and TRBJ2-7, with D tentatively TRBD1 (7 bases). Source material: thymocytes. The CDR3 sequence is CAGRDSLRGEQYF. DNA of the CDR3: TGTGCCGGCCGGGACAGTTTGCGGGGCGAGCAGTACTTC.